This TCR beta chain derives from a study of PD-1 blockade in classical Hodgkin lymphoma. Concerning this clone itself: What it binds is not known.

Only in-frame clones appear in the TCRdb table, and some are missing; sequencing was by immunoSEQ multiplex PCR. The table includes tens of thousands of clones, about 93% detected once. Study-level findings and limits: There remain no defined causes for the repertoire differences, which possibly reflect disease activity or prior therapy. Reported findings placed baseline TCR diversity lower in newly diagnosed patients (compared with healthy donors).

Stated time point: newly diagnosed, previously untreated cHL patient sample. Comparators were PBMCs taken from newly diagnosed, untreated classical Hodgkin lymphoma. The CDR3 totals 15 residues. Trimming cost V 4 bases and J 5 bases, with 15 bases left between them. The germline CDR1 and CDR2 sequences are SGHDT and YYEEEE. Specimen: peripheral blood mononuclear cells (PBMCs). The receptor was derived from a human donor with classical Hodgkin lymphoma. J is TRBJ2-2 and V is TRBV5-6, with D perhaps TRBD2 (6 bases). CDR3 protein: CASSPSGGKTGELFF. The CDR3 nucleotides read TGTGCCAGCAGCCCGAGTGGGGGGAAAACCGGGGAGCTGTTTTTT.